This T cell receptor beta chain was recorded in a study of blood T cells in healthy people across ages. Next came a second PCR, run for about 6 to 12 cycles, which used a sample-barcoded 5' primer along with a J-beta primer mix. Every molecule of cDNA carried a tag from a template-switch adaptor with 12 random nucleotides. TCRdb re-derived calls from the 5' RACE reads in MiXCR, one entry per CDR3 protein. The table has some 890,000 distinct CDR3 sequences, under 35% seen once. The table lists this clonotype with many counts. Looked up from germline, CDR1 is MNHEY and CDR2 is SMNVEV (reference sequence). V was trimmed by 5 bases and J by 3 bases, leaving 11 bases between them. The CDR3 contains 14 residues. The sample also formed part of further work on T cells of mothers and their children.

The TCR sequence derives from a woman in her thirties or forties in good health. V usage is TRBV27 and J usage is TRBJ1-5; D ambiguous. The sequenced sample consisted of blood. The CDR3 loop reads CASSPRQTNQPQHF. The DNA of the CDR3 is TGTGCCAGCAGTCCCCGGCAGACCAATCAGCCCCAGCATTTT.